These T cell receptor beta chains were read from a single sample in a study of T cell changes during pregnancy in multiple sclerosis. Measured with immunoSEQ multiplex PCR; TCRdb has only the in-frame clones, and not every one. Of around 100,000 clones in the sample, 85% to 95% are singletons; the top ten hold 0.8% to 1%. The input for sequencing was peripheral blood, taken after pregnancy. All receptors come from a female donor with multiple sclerosis, enrolled in a pregnancy study. Both conserved end residues are part of each CDR3. Each record gives: J gene, V gene, clone size, CDR3 length, D gene, CDR3 DNA, CDR3 protein. A D gene is named only where the DNA matches it firmly. Expanded clones are given a class, and other clones once, few, many or no size at all.

J: TRBJ2-1
V: TRBV29-1
size: -
length: 13
D: -
DNA: TGCAGCGTTGAAGATCGGAGCGTTAATGAGCAGTTCTTC
CDR3: CSVEDRSVNEQFF

J: TRBJ1-1
V: TRBV11-1
size: -
length: 13
D: TRBD1
DNA: TGTGCCAGCCTCAGGGGGAGGAACACTGAAGCTTTCTTT
CDR3: CASLRGRNTEAFF

J: TRBJ1-6
V: TRBV19
size: -
length: 15
D: TRBD1
DNA: TGTGCCAGTACCCTTGTTGGACAGGGAAACTCACCCCTCCACTTT
CDR3: CASTLVGQGNSPLHF

J: TRBJ1-2
V: TRBV6-1
size: -
length: 11
D: -
DNA: TGTGCCAGCAGTGAAACCTACGGCTACACCTTC
CDR3: CASSETYGYTF

J: TRBJ2-7
V: TRBV29-1
size: -
length: 14
D: TRBD2
DNA: TGCAGCGTTCTCGGACTAGCGGGAGTATTCGAGCAGTACTTC
CDR3: CSVLGLAGVFEQYF

J: TRBJ2-7
V: TRBV7-9
size: once
length: 14
D: -
DNA: TGTGCCAGCACCTCAGGAGGGATTTCCTACGAGCAGTACTTC
CDR3: CASTSGGISYEQYF

J: TRBJ2-7
V: TRBV5-1
size: -
length: 13
D: -
DNA: TGCGCCAGCAGCTTGAGGGGTCCCTACGAGCAGTACTTC
CDR3: CASSLRGPYEQYF

J: TRBJ2-2
V: TRBV7-9
size: once
length: 17
D: TRBD2
DNA: TGTGCCAGCAGCTTAGGGGTAGCGGGGGCTCCCACCGGGGAGCTGTTTTTT
CDR3: CASSLGVAGAPTGELFF

J: TRBJ2-1
V: TRBV7-9
size: -
length: 17
D: TRBD2
DNA: TGTGCCAGCAGCTTCGGGAGCGGGGGGGCACGTTACAATGAGCAGTTCTTC
CDR3: CASSFGSGGARYNEQFF

J: TRBJ1-2
V: TRBV6-6
size: -
length: 14
D: -
DNA: TGTGCCAGCAGTTACGCCCCAGGGAACTATGGCTACACCTTC
CDR3: CASSYAPGNYGYTF

J: TRBJ2-7
V: TRBV7-9
size: once
length: 19
D: TRBD2
DNA: TGTGCCAGCAGCTTATCCCAATGGGGACTAGCGGGAGTTTCCTACGAGCAGTACTTC
CDR3: CASSLSQWGLAGVSYEQYF

J: TRBJ1-1
V: TRBV19
size: -
length: 13
D: -
DNA: TGTGCCAGTAGCGGACACTTCAACACTGAAGCTTTCTTT
CDR3: CASSGHFNTEAFF

J: TRBJ1-2
V: TRBV12-5
size: -
length: 11
D: -
DNA: TGTGCTAGTGCCTCAGGGTATGGCTACACCTTC
CDR3: CASASGYGYTF

J: TRBJ1-2
V: TRBV6-1
size: -
length: 15
D: TRBD1
DNA: TGTGCCAGCAGGGACGGGACAGCCCATAACTATGGCTACACCTTC
CDR3: CASRDGTAHNYGYTF

J: TRBJ2-7
V: TRBV27
size: -
length: 16
D: TRBD1
DNA: TGTGCCAGCAGTCCCGACTACCCACAGGGGCCCTACGAGCAGTACTTC
CDR3: CASSPDYPQGPYEQYF

J: TRBJ1-3
V: TRBV4-2
size: few
length: 17
D: -
DNA: TGTGCCAGCAGCCAAGAACGGGAGGGACACTCTGGAAACACCATATATTTT
CDR3: CASSQEREGHSGNTIYF

J: TRBJ2-1
V: TRBV5-1
size: -
length: 15
D: TRBD2
DNA: TGCGCCAGCAGTCCGGGCGGGGGAGCCTACAATGAGCAGTTCTTC
CDR3: CASSPGGGAYNEQFF

J: TRBJ1-4
V: TRBV12-5
size: -
length: 17
D: TRBD1
DNA: TGTGCTAGTGGCCGGGACAGGGGTCTTCTGCTTAATGAAAAACTGTTTTTT
CDR3: CASGRDRGLLLNEKLFF

J: TRBJ2-1
V: TRBV7-2
size: -
length: 15
D: TRBD1
DNA: TGTGCCAGCAGCCGGGACAGATCCTTTTACAATGAGCAGTTCTTC
CDR3: CASSRDRSFYNEQFF

J: TRBJ1-2
V: TRBV7-9
size: -
length: 14
D: -
DNA: TGTGCCAGCTCTCCGATAGGGGCTAACTATGGCTACACCTTC
CDR3: CASSPIGANYGYTF

J: TRBJ2-7
V: TRBV6-1
size: -
length: 14
D: -
DNA: TGTGCCAGCAGCGCTAGGACTATACGCTACGAGCAGTACTTC
CDR3: CASSARTIRYEQYF

J: TRBJ2-7
V: TRBV29-1
size: -
length: 13
D: TRBD1
DNA: TGCAGCGTTAGGGACAGTAATTGGGGAAAGCAGTACTTC
CDR3: CSVRDSNWGKQYF

J: TRBJ1-1
V: TRBV6-1
size: -
length: 13
D: -
DNA: TGTGCCAGCAGCCGGGTTTGGGACACTGAAGCTTTCTTT
CDR3: CASSRVWDTEAFF

J: TRBJ1-1
V: TRBV6-5
size: few
length: 13
D: -
DNA: TGTGCCAGCAGTTACTCCAAGAACACTGAAGCTTTCTTT
CDR3: CASSYSKNTEAFF

J: TRBJ2-7
V: TRBV18
size: -
length: 14
D: TRBD1
DNA: TGTGCCAGCTCACCCGGGACAGTCTCCTACGAGCAGTACTTC
CDR3: CASSPGTVSYEQYF

J: TRBJ1-2
V: TRBV28
size: -
length: 15
D: -
DNA: TGTGCCAGCAGTCCCACCCTCAGGGTTCTAGGTGGCTACACCTTC
CDR3: CASSPTLRVLGGYTF

J: TRBJ2-7
V: TRBV6-8
size: -
length: 16
D: TRBD1
DNA: TGTGCCAGCAGTCGGTTTAAGGGTCAGGGGGCCCACGAGCAGTACTTC
CDR3: CASSRFKGQGAHEQYF

J: TRBJ2-7
V: TRBV11-1
size: -
length: 14
D: -
DNA: TGTGCCAGCAGCCCGTCGGGGTTCTGGATAGAGCAGTACTTC
CDR3: CASSPSGFWIEQYF

J: TRBJ2-5
V: TRBV2
size: -
length: 20
D: -
DNA: TGTGCCAGCAGCCACCGGGGTAGCGGTTCATCCTGGGATTTAGAAGAGACCCAGTACTTC
CDR3: CASSHRGSGSSWDLEETQYF

J: TRBJ2-5
V: TRBV29-1
size: -
length: 14
D: TRBD2
DNA: TGCAGCGGTACTAGCGGCCAGTACCAAGAGACCCAGTACTTC
CDR3: CSGTSGQYQETQYF

J: TRBJ2-5
V: TRBV6-6
size: -
length: 11
D: -
DNA: TGTGCCAGCAGCGACCAAGAGACCCAGTACTTC
CDR3: CASSDQETQYF